This T cell receptor beta chain appears in the sequencing data of a study of cytomegalovirus exposure and HLA in healthy donors. Trimming removed 3 bases from V and 5 bases from J; junction bases left unmatched: 5. The CDR3 has 15 residues. The V gene's germline CDR1 is ENHRY and CDR2 SYGVKD. PCR employed 60 Vbeta and 13 Jbeta primers. TCRdb's table, derived via immunoSEQ multiplex PCR, lists solely in-frame clones and lacks some. The sample lists about 200,000 clones, more than 75% occurring once. Remarks on this clone: Its cognate antigen is unknown.

Notes on the study in general: Specificity for CMV antigens was confirmed in vitro for a few of the CMV-associated chains. Reports indicated that the classifier achieved high specificity and sensitivity in diagnosing cytomegalovirus status. Exclusion applied to some V segments, including TRBV6-2 and TRBV6-3, as they were indistinguishable. Researchers catalogued about 150 TCR beta chains as cytomegalovirus-associated.

The chain couples TRBV10-3 to TRBJ2-3; 10 bases line up with TRBD2. The sample comprised PBMCs. This TCR derives from a male donor in good health and CMV-seropositive. The DNA for the CDR3 is TGTGCCATCAGTGAAGCGGGGGGGCAGGTAGATACGCAGTATTTT. Translated, it gives CAISEAGGQVDTQYF.